The 11 T cell receptor beta chains below were found in one sample sequenced in a study of siplizumab effects on memory and regulatory T cells. The assay was immunoSEQ multiplex PCR, and TCRdb's table has in-frame clones only and misses some. The sample yields 90,000 to 120,000 clones, about 93% seen once. Material for sequencing was Tregs sorted from blood. The receptors were sampled from a human donor in good health.

The genes are TRBV5-1 and TRBJ1-1; 7 nucleotides agree with TRBD1. Germline assignment: CDR1 SGHRS and CDR2 YFSETQ. CDR3 size: 16 residues. The V gene end was trimmed by 4 bases and the J gene end by 3 bases; junction bases not matched to a gene: 12. This CDR3 reads CASSPKGAQRDTEAFF. The CDR3 DNA reads TGCGCCAGCAGCCCAAAGGGGGCGCAAAGGGACACTGAAGCTTTCTTT.

The chain couples TRBV6-1 to TRBJ2-3; D possibly corresponds to TRBD2 (7 bases). The length of the CDR3 is 15 residues. The V end was cut by 5 bases, the J end by 2 bases, with 14 bases between. From germline, CDR1 is MNHNS and CDR2 SASEGT. For the CDR3, the DNA is TGTGCCAGCAGTCCAAGGGGGGGACACACAGATACGCAGTATTTT. Its translation is CASSPRGGHTDTQYF.

This CDR3 is CASSHRDRAYEQYF. Here the CDR3 DNA reads TGTGCCAGTAGTCACCGGGACAGGGCGTACGAGCAGTACTTC. This chain joins TRBV19 and TRBJ2-7, with 9 positions matching TRBD1. Trimming took 5 bases from V and 4 from J; bases not matched to a gene: 6. CDR1 is LNHDA and CDR2 is SQIVND in the germline V gene (reference sequence). The CDR3 contains 14 residues.

This chain uses TRBV5-4 with TRBJ1-1, with D hard to call. This CDR3 has 14 amino acids. The V end was cut by 3 bases, the J end by 0 bases, with 9 bases between. CDR1 is SGHNT, CDR2 YYREEE, per germline (reference sequence). For the CDR3, the DNA is TGTGCCAGCAGCTCCCGGACGATGAACACTGAAGCTTTCTTT. This gives the protein CASSSRTMNTEAFF.

This rearrangement joins TRBV11-3 to TRBJ2-7; TRBD1 matches 10 bases. Losses at the gene ends were 6 bases for V and 2 bases for J; bases not matched to a gene: 4. This CDR3 comprises 14 residues. From germline, CDR1 is SGHNT and CDR2 YENEEA. The CDR3: CASRTGTGAYEQYF. The CDR3, as DNA: TGTGCCAGCAGAACCGGGACAGGGGCCTACGAGCAGTACTTC.

Regarding this clone: Its ends do not fully match the called genes, so a read error is possible. Different DNA sequences within this sample yield the same CDR3. This sequence joins TRBV30 and TRBJ2-5; D gene unclear. The CDR3 has 15 residues. CDR1 and CDR2 (germline): GTSNPN, SVGIG (reference sequence). The DNA of the CDR3 is TGTGCCTGGAGTGTACCCCTGAAAAACCAAGAGACCCAATACTTC. Its translation: CAWSVPLKNQETQYF.

The chain couples TRBV12-2 to TRBJ2-2; TRBD2 was called by the table and not checked on the DNA. TRBV12-2 is a pseudogene locus. The CDR3 is 17 amino acids. DNA of the CDR3: TGTGCAAGTCGCCTACGTGTAACCCGGGGGGACACCGGGGAGCTGTTTTTT. It encodes CASRLRVTRGDTGELFF.

This clone was seen just once. The chain recombines TRBV9 with TRBJ1-1; D might be TRBD1 (6 bases). CDR1 is SGDLS, CDR2 YYNGEE, per germline. CDR3 length: 15 amino acids. V was pared by 4 bases and J by 4 bases, with 17 bases between. Written as DNA, the CDR3 is TGTGCCAGCAGCCCATTCAGGGGTAGACGCACTGAAGCTTTCTTT. Residues: CASSPFRGRRTEAFF.

The gene calls are TRBV5-1 and TRBJ2-2; TRBD2 aligns across 11 bases. J was trimmed by 7 bases and V by 1 base; bases with no gene match: 6. The CDR3 sequence is 16 residues long. Germline assignment: CDR1 SGHRS and CDR2 YFSETQ. CDR3 sequence: CASSLQLAGAIGELFF. The DNA of the CDR3 is TGCGCCAGCAGCTTGCAACTAGCGGGGGCCATCGGGGAGCTGTTTTTT.

This chain links TRBV25-1 with TRBJ2-7; maybe TRBD1 (5 bases). Germline V gene data show CDR1 as MGHDK and CDR2 as SYGVNS. CDR3 size: 12 residues. V dropped 6 bases and J dropped 2 bases, with 8 bases sitting between them. CDR3 residues: CASSSGTYEQYF. In nucleotides, the CDR3 is TGTGCCAGCAGCTCAGGGACCTACGAGCAGTACTTC.

This chain links TRBV7-8 with TRBJ1-1; 7 bases are a match to TRBD1. Germline V gene data show CDR1 as SGHVS and CDR2 as FQNEAQ. This CDR3 comprises 15 residues. V gave up 6 bases and J gave up 4 bases; unmatched junction bases: 11. CDR3 sequence reads: CASRLTGTRFTEAFF. In DNA, the CDR3 is TGTGCCAGCAGATTGACAGGGACCCGGTTCACTGAAGCTTTCTTT.